The rows below give T cell receptor beta chains drawn from one sample of a study of tumor-infiltrating lymphocytes in primary liver carcinoma. Using its own MiXCR run on the multiplex PCR reads, TCRdb lists one record per CDR3 protein. The repertoire holds 300,000 to 350,000 distinct CDR3 sequences, with less than 65% as singletons. The sample comprised peripheral blood. The source of these receptors is a middle-aged man with primary liver carcinoma and hepatitis B virus infection. The CDR3 runs from the conserved cysteine through the conserved F or W. D genes are given only for firm matches. Clone size is not always given. Where it is, it says once, few, many or a class for expanded clones.

D: TRBD2; V: TRBV6-5; J: TRBJ2-1; size: many; DNA: TGTGCCAGCAGTCCTCGGGGGGAGGGCCCGTGGAATGAGCAGTTCTTC; CDR3: CASSPRGEGPWNEQFF
D: -; V: TRBV4-1; J: TRBJ2-3; size: many; DNA: TGCGCCAGCAGCCAAGCCCCAGTTAGGGGCACAGATACGCAGTATTTT; CDR3: CASSQAPVRGTDTQYF
D: TRBD2; V: TRBV12-3/TRBV12-4; J: TRBJ2-3; size: -; DNA: TGTGCCAGCGCTCTCGGGACTAGCGGGATCCGTGGCACAGATACGCAGTATTTT; CDR3: CASALGTSGIRGTDTQYF
D: -; V: TRBV11-2; J: TRBJ1-1; size: -; DNA: TGTGCCAGTAGCTTAAGCACGGGGACTGAAGCTTTCTTT; CDR3: CASSLSTGTEAFF
D: TRBD1; V: TRBV4-2; J: TRBJ1-5; size: -; DNA: TGTGCCAGCAGCCAAGGACCAGACCAAAAAGGGGGCAACCTGCCCCAGCATTTT; CDR3: CASSQGPDQKGGNLPQHF
D: TRBD1; V: TRBV4-3; J: TRBJ2-3; size: -; DNA: TGCACCAGCAGCCTGGGACACGGGACAGATATGCAGTATTTT; CDR3: CTSSLGHGTDMQYF
D: TRBD2; V: TRBV11-2; J: TRBJ2-2; size: once; DNA: TGTGCTAGCAGCTTAGATAGCGGGACCGGGGAGCTGTTTTTT; CDR3: CASSLDSGTGELFF
D: TRBD1; V: TRBV13; J: TRBJ1-1; size: many; DNA: TGTGCCAGCAGCGAGGGACAGACGAACACTGAAGCTTTCTTT; CDR3: CASSEGQTNTEAFF
D: -; V: TRBV12-3/TRBV12-4; J: TRBJ2-3; size: many; DNA: TGTGCCAGCAGTTTAGGGAGCACAGATACGCAGTATTTT; CDR3: CASSLGSTDTQYF
D: -; V: TRBV11-2; J: TRBJ1-4; size: -; DNA: TGTGCCAGCAGCTTAGAGGACTCAACTAATGAAAAACTGTTTTTT; CDR3: CASSLEDSTNEKLFF
D: -; V: TRBV29-1; J: TRBJ2-3; size: many; DNA: TGCAGCGTTGTAACAGGGTGGAATACGCAGTATTTT; CDR3: CSVVTGWNTQYF
D: TRBD2; V: TRBV4-3; J: TRBJ2-7; size: -; DNA: TGCGCCAGCAGCCAAGCCTCCACCGGGACTAGCAGGAGTGAGTCCTACGAGCAGTACTTC; CDR3: CASSQASTGTSRSESYEQYF
D: -; V: TRBV24-1; J: TRBJ1-2; size: few; DNA: TGTGCCACCAGTGATCGGGGCCTCGGCTATGGCTACACCTTC; CDR3: CATSDRGLGYGYTF
D: -; V: TRBV29-1; J: TRBJ2-7; size: -; DNA: TGCAGCGTTGAGGGTGAGTGGTCAGGCTACGAGCAGTACTTC; CDR3: CSVEGEWSGYEQYF
D: -; V: TRBV6-6; J: TRBJ1-4; size: many; DNA: TGTGCCAGCAGCCCTCTCTGGGGGGGTGCAACTAATGAAAAACTGTTTTTT; CDR3: CASSPLWGGATNEKLFF
D: TRBD2; V: TRBV29-1; J: TRBJ2-5; size: many; DNA: TGCAGCGTTGATCGCGGGACTAGATCTTTC; CDR3: CSVDRGTRSF
D: TRBD2; V: TRBV4-1; J: TRBJ2-1; size: -; DNA: TGCGCCAGCAGCCAAGAATTTGGGCGGGGGAAGGGAGATGAGCAGTCCTTC; CDR3: CASSQEFGRGKGDEQSF
D: TRBD1; V: TRBV30; J: TRBJ2-4; size: -; DNA: TGTGCCTGGAGTACAGGGGGCGCGAGGGCCAAAAACATTCAGTACTTC; CDR3: CAWSTGGARAKNIQYF
D: -; V: TRBV11-2; J: TRBJ2-3; size: -; DNA: TGTGCCAGCAGCACTACGGGGCCACAGGGTATGCAGTATTTT; CDR3: CASSTTGPQGMQYF
D: TRBD1; V: TRBV12-3/TRBV12-4; J: TRBJ2-2; size: many; DNA: TGTGCCAGCAGCCACCACAGGGGGGCCGGGGAGCTGTTTTTT; CDR3: CASSHHRGAGELFF
D: -; V: TRBV28; J: TRBJ2-5; size: few; DNA: TGTGCCAGCGGTAAAGAGTACCAAGAGACCCAGTACTTC; CDR3: CASGKEYQETQYF
D: -; V: TRBV5-5; J: TRBJ2-7; size: many; DNA: TGTGCCAGCAGCCCCCACAGCGGGCTCTCCTACGAGCAGTACTTC; CDR3: CASSPHSGLSYEQYF
D: TRBD2; V: TRBV11-2; J: TRBJ2-7; size: once; DNA: TGTGTCGGCAGCTTACCCGGGGGGGAGCAGTACTTC; CDR3: CVGSLPGGEQYF
D: -; V: TRBV11-3; J: TRBJ1-1; size: -; DNA: TGTGCCAGCAGCACTTCGCCAGGGGTGCAAACTGAAGCTTTCTTT; CDR3: CASSTSPGVQTEAFF
D: -; V: TRBV12-3/TRBV12-4; J: TRBJ1-2; size: -; DNA: TGTTCCAGCAGTCTAGGGGCAGGGCACTATGGCTACACCTTC; CDR3: CSSSLGAGHYGYTF
D: -; V: TRBV29-1; J: TRBJ2-5; size: many; DNA: TGCAGCTGGGGGTTGAGCCAAGAGACCCAGTACTTC; CDR3: CSWGLSQETQYF
D: -; V: TRBV11-2; J: TRBJ2-2; size: -; DNA: TGTGCCAACAGCTTACAGGGCGTTTGCACCGAGGAGCTGTTTTTT; CDR3: CANSLQGVCTEELFF
D: -; V: TRBV11-2; J: TRBJ2-5; size: -; DNA: TGTGCCAGCACCTTAGCGAGGCTAGTCCTTGGAAAAAAAGAGACCCAGTACTTC; CDR3: CASTLARLVLGKKETQYF
D: -; V: TRBV7-9; J: TRBJ2-3; size: -; DNA: TGTGCCGGCCATATAATAGCGGCCACAGATACGCAGTATTTT; CDR3: CAGHIIAATDTQYF
D: -; V: TRBV7-8; J: TRBJ2-7; size: -; DNA: TGTGCCGGCAGCTTAGGAGGGCCCTACGAGCAGTACTTC; CDR3: CAGSLGGPYEQYF
D: -; V: TRBV5-1; J: TRBJ2-7; size: few; DNA: TGCGCCAGCAGCTTCACAGGAGACCCCGGGAAGCAGTACTTC; CDR3: CASSFTGDPGKQYF
D: TRBD1; V: TRBV11-2; J: TRBJ2-1; size: many; DNA: TGTGCCAGCAGCCCACGACCTGCACAGGGGGCCCCTCACAATGGGCAGTTCTTC; CDR3: CASSPRPAQGAPHNGQFF
D: -; V: TRBV11-2; J: TRBJ2-1; size: -; DNA: TGTGCCAGCAGCTTAGGTGGGCAGGGAGGCAATGAGCAGTTCTTC; CDR3: CASSLGGQGGNEQFF
D: -; V: TRBV29-1; J: TRBJ1-1; size: -; DNA: TGCAGCGGCCTCGGGGGATCCCTTAACTCTGAAGTTTTCTTT; CDR3: CSGLGGSLNSEVFF
D: TRBD2; V: TRBV11-2; J: TRBJ2-7; size: -; DNA: TGTGCCAGCAGTCGTCCAGCGGGGCTTTCCTACGAGCAGTACTTC; CDR3: CASSRPAGLSYEQYF
D: -; V: TRBV11-1; J: TRBJ2-7; size: -; DNA: TGTCCCAGCAGCTTAGGTCCCACCTACGAGCAGTACTTC; CDR3: CPSSLGPTYEQYF